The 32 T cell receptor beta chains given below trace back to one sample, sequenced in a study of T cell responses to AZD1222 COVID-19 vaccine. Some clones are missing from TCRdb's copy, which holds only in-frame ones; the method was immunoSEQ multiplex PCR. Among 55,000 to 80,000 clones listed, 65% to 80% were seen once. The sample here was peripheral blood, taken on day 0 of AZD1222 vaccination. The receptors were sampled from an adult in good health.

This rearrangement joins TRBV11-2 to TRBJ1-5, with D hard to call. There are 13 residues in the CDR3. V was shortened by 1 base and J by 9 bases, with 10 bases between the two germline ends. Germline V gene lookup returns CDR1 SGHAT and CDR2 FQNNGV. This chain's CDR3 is CASSLAEAWPQHF. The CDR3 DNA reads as TGTGCCAGCAGCTTAGCGGAAGCGTGGCCCCAGCATTTT.

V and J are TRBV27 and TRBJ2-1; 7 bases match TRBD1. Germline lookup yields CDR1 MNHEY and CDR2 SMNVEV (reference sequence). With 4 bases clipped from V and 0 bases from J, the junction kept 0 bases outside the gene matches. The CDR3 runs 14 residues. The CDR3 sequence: CASSWDSSYNEQFF. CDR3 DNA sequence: TGTGCCAGCAGTTGGGACAGCTCCTACAATGAGCAGTTCTTC.

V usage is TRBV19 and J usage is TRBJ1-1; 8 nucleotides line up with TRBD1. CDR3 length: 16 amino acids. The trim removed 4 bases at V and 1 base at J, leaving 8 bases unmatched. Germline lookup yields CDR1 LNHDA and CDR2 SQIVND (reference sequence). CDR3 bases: TGTGCCAGTAGTACTCTCAGGGGGCGGGGGAACACTGAAGCTTTCTTT. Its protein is CASSTLRGRGNTEAFF.

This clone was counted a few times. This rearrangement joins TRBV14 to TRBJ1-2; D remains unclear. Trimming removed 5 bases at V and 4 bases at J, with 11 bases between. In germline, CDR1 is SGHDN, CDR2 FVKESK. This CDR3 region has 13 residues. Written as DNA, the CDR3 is TGTGCCAGCAGCTCAGTACAATCCTATGGCTACACCTTC. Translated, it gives CASSSVQSYGYTF.

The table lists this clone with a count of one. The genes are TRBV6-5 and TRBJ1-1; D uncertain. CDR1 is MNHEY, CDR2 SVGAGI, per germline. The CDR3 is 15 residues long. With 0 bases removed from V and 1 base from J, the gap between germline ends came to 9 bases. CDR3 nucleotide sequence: TGTGCCAGCAGTTACTCCGGACCGGGGAACACTGAAGCTTTCTTT. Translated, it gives CASSYSGPGNTEAFF.

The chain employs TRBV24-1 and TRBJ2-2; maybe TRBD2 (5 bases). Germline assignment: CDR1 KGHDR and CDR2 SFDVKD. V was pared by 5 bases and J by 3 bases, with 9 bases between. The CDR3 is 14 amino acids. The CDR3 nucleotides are TGTGCCACCAGTGGTACTAGTGACACCGGGGAGCTGTTTTTT. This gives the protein CATSGTSDTGELFF.

The CDR3 is CASSLTSGANTGELFF. In DNA form, the CDR3 reads TGTGCCAGCAGCTTGACTAGCGGGGCGAACACCGGGGAGCTGTTTTTT. The genes are TRBV7-2 and TRBJ2-2; 11 bases map to TRBD2. Trimming at V came to 3 bases and at J to 0 bases, leaving 0 bases not matched to a gene. Germline-derived CDR1 and CDR2 are SGHTA and FQGNSA. CDR3 length: 16 amino acids.

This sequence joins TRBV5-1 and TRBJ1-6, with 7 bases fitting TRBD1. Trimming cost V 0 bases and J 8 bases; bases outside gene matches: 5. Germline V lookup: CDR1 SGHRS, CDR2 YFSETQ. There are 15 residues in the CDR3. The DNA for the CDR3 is TGCGCCAGCAGCTTGGCCGGGACAGTGGATTCACCCCTCCACTTT. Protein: CASSLAGTVDSPLHF.

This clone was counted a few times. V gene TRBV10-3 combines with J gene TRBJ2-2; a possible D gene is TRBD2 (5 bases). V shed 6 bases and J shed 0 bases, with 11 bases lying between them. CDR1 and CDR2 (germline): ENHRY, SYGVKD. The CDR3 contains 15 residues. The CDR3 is CAIRRTPSNTGELFF. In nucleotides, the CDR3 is TGTGCCATCAGGCGGACTCCCTCGAACACCGGGGAGCTGTTTTTT.

DNA of the CDR3: TGTGCCAGCAGTTTGGGGTTAGCCTACGAGCAGTACTTC. It specifies CASSLGLAYEQYF. The chain uses TRBV27 and TRBJ2-7, with D unclear. Germline V gene lookup returns CDR1 MNHEY and CDR2 SMNVEV (reference sequence). V was trimmed by 3 bases and J by 2 bases, leaving 8 bases between them. The CDR3 covers 13 residues.

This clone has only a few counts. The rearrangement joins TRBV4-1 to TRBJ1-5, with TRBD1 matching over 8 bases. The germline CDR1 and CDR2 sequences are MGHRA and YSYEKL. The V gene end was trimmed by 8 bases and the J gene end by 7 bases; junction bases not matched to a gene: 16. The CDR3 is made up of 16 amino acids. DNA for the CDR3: TGCGCCAGCGGGTCCCCCCCATCGACAGGGGCACAGCCCCAGCATTTT. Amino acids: CASGSPPSTGAQPQHF.

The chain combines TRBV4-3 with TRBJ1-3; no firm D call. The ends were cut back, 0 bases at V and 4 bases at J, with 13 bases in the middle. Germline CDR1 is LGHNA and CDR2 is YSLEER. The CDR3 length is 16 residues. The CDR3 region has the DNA TGCGCCAGCAGCCAAGATAAACCGGGGTTCGGAAACACCATATATTTT. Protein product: CASSQDKPGFGNTIYF.

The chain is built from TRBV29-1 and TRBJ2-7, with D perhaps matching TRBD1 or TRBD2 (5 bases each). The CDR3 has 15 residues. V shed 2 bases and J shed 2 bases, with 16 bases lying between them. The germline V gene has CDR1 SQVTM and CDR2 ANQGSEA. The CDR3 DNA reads TGCAGCGTTGAATCTTGGGACGGAACTCCCTACGAGCAGTACTTC. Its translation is CSVESWDGTPYEQYF.

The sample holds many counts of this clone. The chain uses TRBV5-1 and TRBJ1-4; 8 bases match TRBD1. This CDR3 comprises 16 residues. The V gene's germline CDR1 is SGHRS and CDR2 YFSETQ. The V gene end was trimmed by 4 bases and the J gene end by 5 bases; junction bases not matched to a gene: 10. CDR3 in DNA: TGCGCCAGCAGCGCCCTCGGACAGGGAGAGAATGAAAAACTGTTTTTT. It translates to CASSALGQGENEKLFF.

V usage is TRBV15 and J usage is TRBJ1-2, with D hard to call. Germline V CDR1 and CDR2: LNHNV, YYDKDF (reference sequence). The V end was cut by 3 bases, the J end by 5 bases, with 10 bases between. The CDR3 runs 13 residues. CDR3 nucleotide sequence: TGTGCCACCAGCAGGGAAAGAGCTTATGGCTACACCTTC. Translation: CATSRERAYGYTF.

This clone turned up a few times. Written as DNA, the CDR3 is TGTGCCAGCAGCTTAGAGTTGGGTCAGAACACCGGGGAGCTGTTTTTT. It codes for CASSLELGQNTGELFF. The chain links TRBV7-8 to TRBJ2-2; the D is unclear. This CDR3 is built from 16 residues. Germline V gene data show CDR1 as SGHVS and CDR2 as FQNEAQ. Trimming left V 1 base short and J 1 base short, with 10 bases between.

The CDR3 sequence: CAIRGQAGNYGYTF. CDR3 DNA sequence: TGTGCCATCAGGGGACAGGCTGGTAACTATGGCTACACCTTC. The chain carries TRBV10-3 and TRBJ1-2, with 8 bases fitting TRBD1. Germline values: CDR1 ENHRY, CDR2 SYGVKD. CDR3 length: 14 residues. With 6 bases clipped from V and 1 base from J, the junction kept 4 bases outside the gene matches.

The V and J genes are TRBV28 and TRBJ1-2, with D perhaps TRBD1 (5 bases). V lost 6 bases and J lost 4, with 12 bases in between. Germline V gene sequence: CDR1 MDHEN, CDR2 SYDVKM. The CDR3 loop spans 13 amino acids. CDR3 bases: TGTGCCAGCAGCCGTACAGGATCCTATGGCTACACCTTC. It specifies CASSRTGSYGYTF.

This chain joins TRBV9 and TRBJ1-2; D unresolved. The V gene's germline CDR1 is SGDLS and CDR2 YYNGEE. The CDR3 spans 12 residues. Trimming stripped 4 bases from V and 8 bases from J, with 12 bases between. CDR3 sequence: CASSLAGEGYTF. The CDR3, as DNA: TGTGCCAGCAGCCTTGCTGGGGAAGGCTACACCTTC.

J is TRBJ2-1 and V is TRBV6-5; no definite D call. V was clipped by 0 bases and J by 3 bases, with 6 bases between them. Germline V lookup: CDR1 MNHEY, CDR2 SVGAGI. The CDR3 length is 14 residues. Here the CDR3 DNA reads TGTGCCAGCAGTTACTCGCAGGACTACAATGAGCAGTTCTTC. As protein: CASSYSQDYNEQFF.

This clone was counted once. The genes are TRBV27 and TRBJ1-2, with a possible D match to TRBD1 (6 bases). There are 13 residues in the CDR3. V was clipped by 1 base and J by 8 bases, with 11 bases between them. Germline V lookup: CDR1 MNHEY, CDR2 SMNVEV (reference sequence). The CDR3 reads CASSLLGHGGYTF. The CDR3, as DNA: TGTGCCAGCAGTTTATTGGGACATGGGGGCTACACCTTC.

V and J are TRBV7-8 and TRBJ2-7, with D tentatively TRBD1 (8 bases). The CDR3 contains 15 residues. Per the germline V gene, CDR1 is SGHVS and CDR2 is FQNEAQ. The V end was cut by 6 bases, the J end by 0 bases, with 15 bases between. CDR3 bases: TGTGCCAGCAGTCGAACAGGGGGGGACTCCTACGAGCAGTACTTC. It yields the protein CASSRTGGDSYEQYF.

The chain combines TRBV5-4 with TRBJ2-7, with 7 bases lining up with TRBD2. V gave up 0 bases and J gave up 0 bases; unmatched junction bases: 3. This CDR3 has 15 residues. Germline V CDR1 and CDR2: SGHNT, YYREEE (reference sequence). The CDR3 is CASSLAGGGSYEQYF. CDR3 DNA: TGTGCCAGCAGCTTGGCCGGCGGGGGCTCCTACGAGCAGTACTTC. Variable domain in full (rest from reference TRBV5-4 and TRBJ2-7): ETGVTQSPTHLIKTRGQQVTLRCSSQSGHNTVSWYQQALGQGPQFIFQYYREEENGRGNFPPRFSGLQFPNYSSELNVNALELDDSALYLCASSLAGGGSYEQYFGPGTRLTVT.

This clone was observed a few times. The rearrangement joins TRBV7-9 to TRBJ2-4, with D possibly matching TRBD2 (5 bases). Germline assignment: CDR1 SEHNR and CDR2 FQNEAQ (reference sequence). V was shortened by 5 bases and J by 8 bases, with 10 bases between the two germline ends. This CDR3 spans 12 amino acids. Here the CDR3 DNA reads TGTGCCAGCAGCCCCCTCGGGGACATTCAGTACTTC. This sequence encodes CASSPLGDIQYF.

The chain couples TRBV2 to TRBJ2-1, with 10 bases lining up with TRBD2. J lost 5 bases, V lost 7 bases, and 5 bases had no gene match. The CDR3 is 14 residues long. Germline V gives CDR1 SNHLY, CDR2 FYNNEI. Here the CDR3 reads CASTQGLANNEQFF. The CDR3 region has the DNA TGTGCCAGCACTCAGGGACTAGCGAACAATGAGCAGTTCTTC.

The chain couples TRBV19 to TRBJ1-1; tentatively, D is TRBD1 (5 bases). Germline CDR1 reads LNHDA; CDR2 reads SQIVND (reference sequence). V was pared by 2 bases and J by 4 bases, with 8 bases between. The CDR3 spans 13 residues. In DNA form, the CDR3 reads TGTGCCAGTAGTATACACAGGCCCACTGAAGCTTTCTTT. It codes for CASSIHRPTEAFF.

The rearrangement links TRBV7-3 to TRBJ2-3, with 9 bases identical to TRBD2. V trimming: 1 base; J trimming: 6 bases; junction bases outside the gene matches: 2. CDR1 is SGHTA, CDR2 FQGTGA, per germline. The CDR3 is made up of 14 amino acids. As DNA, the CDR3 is TGTGCCAGCAGCTTAAAGCGGGGGGCGGATACGCAGTATTTT. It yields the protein CASSLKRGADTQYF. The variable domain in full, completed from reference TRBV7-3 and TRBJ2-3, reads GAGVSQTPSNKVTEKGKYVELRCDPISGHTALYWYRQSLGQGPEFLIYFQGTGAADDSGLPNDRFFAVRPEGSVSTLKIQRTERGDSAVYLCASSLKRGADTQYFGPGTRLTVL.

CDR3 protein: CASSRGGGDGYTF. CDR3 coding DNA: TGTGCCAGCAGCCGGGGGGGCGGCGATGGCTACACCTTC. The chain couples TRBV6-2 or TRBV6-3 to TRBJ1-2, with D possibly matching TRBD1 (6 bases). The CDR3 runs to 13 residues. Trimming took 6 bases from V and 6 from J, leaving 14 bases between them. Germline lookup yields CDR1 MNHEY and CDR2 SVGEGT.

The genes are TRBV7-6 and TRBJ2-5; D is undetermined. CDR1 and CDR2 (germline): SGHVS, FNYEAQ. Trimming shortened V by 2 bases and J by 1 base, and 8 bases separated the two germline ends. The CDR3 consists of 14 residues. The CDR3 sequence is CASSLSRAQETQYF. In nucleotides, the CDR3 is TGTGCCAGCAGCTTATCTCGGGCCCAAGAGACCCAGTACTTC.

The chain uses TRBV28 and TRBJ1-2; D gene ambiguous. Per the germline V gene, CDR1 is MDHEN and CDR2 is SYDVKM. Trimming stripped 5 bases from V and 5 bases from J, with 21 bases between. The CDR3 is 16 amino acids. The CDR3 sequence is CASSDQEASNLYGYTF. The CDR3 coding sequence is TGTGCCAGCAGTGACCAGGAGGCCTCCAACTTATATGGCTACACCTTC.

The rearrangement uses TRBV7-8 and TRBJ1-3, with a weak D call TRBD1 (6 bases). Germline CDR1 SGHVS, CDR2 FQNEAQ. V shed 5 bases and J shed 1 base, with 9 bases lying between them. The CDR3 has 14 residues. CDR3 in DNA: TGTGCCAGCAGCCGAAGGGGGTCTGGAAACACCATATATTTT. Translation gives CASSRRGSGNTIYF.

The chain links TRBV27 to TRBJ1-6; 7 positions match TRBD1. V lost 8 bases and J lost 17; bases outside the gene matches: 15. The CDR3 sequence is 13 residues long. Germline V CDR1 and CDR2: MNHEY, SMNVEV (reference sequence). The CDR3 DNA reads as TGTGCCAGCGGCCCACATCCGCCGGACAGGTTCCACTTT. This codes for CASGPHPPDRFHF.